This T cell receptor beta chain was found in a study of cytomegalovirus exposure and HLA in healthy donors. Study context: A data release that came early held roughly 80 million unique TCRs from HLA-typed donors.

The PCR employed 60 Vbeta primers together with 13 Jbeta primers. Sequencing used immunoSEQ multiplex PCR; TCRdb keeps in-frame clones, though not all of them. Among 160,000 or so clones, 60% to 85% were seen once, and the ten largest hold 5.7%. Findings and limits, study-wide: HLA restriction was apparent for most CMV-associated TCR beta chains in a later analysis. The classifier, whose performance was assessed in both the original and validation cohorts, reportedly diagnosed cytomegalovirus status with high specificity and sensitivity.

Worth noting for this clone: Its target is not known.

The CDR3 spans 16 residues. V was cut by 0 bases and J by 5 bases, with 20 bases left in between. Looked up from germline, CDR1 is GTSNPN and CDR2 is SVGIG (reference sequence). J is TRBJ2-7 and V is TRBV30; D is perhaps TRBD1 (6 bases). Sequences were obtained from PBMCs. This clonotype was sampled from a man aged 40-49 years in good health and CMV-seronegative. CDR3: CAWSVIVAGDDDEQYF. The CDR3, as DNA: TGTGCCTGGAGTGTAATCGTCGCAGGGGACGATGACGAGCAGTACTTC.